This T cell receptor (beta chain) was sequenced in a study of T cell responses to AZD1222 COVID-19 vaccine. The study's findings and limits: Regions 160-218 and 743-854 held dominance among vaccine-associated CD4 TCRs, which spanned spike. Clonal diversity may have been underestimated in mostly white British donors. Repertoire samples came only from after the peak T cell response.

The CDR3 spans 15 residues. CDR1 is SEHNR, CDR2 FQNEAQ, per germline (reference sequence). Trimming removed 5 bases at V and 2 bases at J, with 16 bases between. About this clone: The target antigen is unknown.

The table came from immunoSEQ multiplex PCR; TCRdb's copy has only in-frame clones and leaves some out. This sample yields around 180,000 clones, of which 80% to 90% are seen a single time; under 8% belongs to the top ten. The receptor was derived from an adult in good health. V and J are TRBV7-9 and TRBJ2-7, with D unresolved. The source was peripheral blood, collected on day 0 of AZD1222 vaccination. CDR3 sequence reads: CASSPPSSGAYEQYF. The DNA of the CDR3 is TGTGCCAGCAGCCCGCCATCGTCCGGAGCCTACGAGCAGTACTTC.